The T cell receptor beta chain described here comes from a study of T cells after yellow fever vaccination. About the study: Preparing low-cell-number fractions relied on SMART-Seq v4 Ultra Low Input.

The CDR3 runs to 14 residues. The V end was cut by 10 bases, the J end by 3 bases, with 16 bases between. Germline V gives CDR1 ENHRY, CDR2 SYGVKD. This clonotype came up many times. As yet, its antigen is unknown. For TCR, cDNA came from 5'RACE template switching, which added a universal primer site and UMIs. TCRdb re-called the 5' RACE reads with MiXCR, one entry per CDR3 protein. The table shows 200,000 to 300,000 distinct CDR3 sequences, with around 3.5% occurring only once. General study points: Post-booster repertoires contained most primary-vaccination clones again (around 97% CD4, 85% to 90% CD8). Contamination of FACS-sorted repertoires by abundant clonotypes from the bulk population could occur.

The specimen was PBMCs, collected 15 days after the yellow fever booster vaccination. The clonotype comes from a man aged 18 to 29 who received the YFV17D yellow fever vaccine. This sequence joins TRBV10-3 and TRBJ2-4, with D possibly called TRBD1 or TRBD2 (5 bases each). The CDR3 reads CATARGAGKNIQYF. As DNA, the CDR3 is TGTGCCACCGCTCGAGGGGCGGGCAAAAACATTCAGTACTTC.